Below, 9 T cell receptor beta chains from the same sample are listed, as sequenced in a study of blood T cell repertoires in COVID-19. Assay used: immunoSEQ multiplex PCR; TCRdb lists only in-frame clones, some missing. Among around 170,000 clones, about nine tenths were seen once, and the ten largest hold approximately 9.4%. Source material: PBMCs or T cells enriched from blood (not recorded which). Source of these receptors: a woman aged 18-29 years who had recovered from COVID-19.

V gene TRBV10-1 combines with J gene TRBJ2-7, with 7 bases matching TRBD1. V dropped 4 bases and J dropped 3; count of bases not matched to a gene: 3. Germline lookup yields CDR1 WNHNN and CDR2 SYGVQD (reference sequence). CDR3 length: 13 amino acids. This CDR3 reads CASSGDRDYEQYF. Written as DNA, the CDR3 is TGCGCCAGCAGTGGGGACAGAGACTACGAGCAGTACTTC.

This rearrangement joins TRBV30 to TRBJ2-1; D gene unclear. The germline gives CDR1 GTSNPN, CDR2 SVGIG (reference sequence). Trimming left V 0 bases short and J 7 bases short, with 10 bases between. The CDR3 has 13 amino acids. The CDR3: CAWSVSLNNEQFF. The CDR3 nucleotides read TGTGCCTGGAGTGTAAGCCTGAATAATGAGCAGTTCTTC. The complete variable domain, with remaining parts taken from reference TRBV30 and TRBJ2-1, reads SQTIHQWPATLVQPVGSPLSLECTVEGTSNPNLYWYRQAAGRGLQLLFYSVGIGQISSEVPQNLSASRPQDRQFILSSKKLLLSDSGFYLCAWSVSLNNEQFFGPGTRLTVL.

This chain connects TRBV2 to TRBJ2-2; possible D gene TRBD2, 6 bases. Trimming pared 1 base from V and 3 bases from J, leaving 9 bases between. Germline V CDR1 and CDR2: SNHLY, FYNNEI. The CDR3 is 15 residues long. For the CDR3, the DNA is TGTGCCAGCAGTGAAGGTAGCGGACACACCGGGGAGCTGTTTTTT. It codes for CASSEGSGHTGELFF.

This CDR3 is CASSAVAGGPTDTQYF. CDR3 nucleotide sequence: TGTGCCAGTAGTGCCGTAGCGGGGGGGCCCACAGATACGCAGTATTTT. The V gene is TRBV19, the J gene TRBJ2-3, with 11 bases fitting TRBD2. There are 16 residues in the CDR3. Per germline, CDR1 LNHDA and CDR2 SQIVND (reference sequence). V trimming: 5 bases; J trimming: 2 bases; junction bases outside the gene matches: 6.

The chain carries TRBV4-1 and TRBJ2-3; 10 bases are shared with TRBD1. Germline CDR1 MGHRA, CDR2 YSYEKL. V dropped 0 bases and J dropped 6; count of bases not matched to a gene: 6. The CDR3 sequence is 16 residues long. This CDR3 is CASSQDAGQGHDTQYF. The CDR3 region has the DNA TGCGCCAGCAGCCAAGATGCGGGACAGGGGCATGATACGCAGTATTTT.

CDR3 coding DNA: TGTGCCAGCAGCTTGGGGGCGAACCGACAGGGGGCATATGAGCAGTTCTTC. It is translated as CASSLGANRQGAYEQFF. This sequence joins TRBV5-6 and TRBJ2-1; TRBD1 matches at 10 bases. Losses at the gene ends were 0 bases for V and 8 bases for J; bases not matched to a gene: 11. Per germline, CDR1 SGHDT and CDR2 YYEEEE. The CDR3 length is 17 residues. Together with reference TRBV5-6 and TRBJ2-1, the CDR3 gives the full variable domain: DAGVTQSPTHLIKTRGQQVTLRCSPKSGHDTVSWYQQALGQGPQFIFQYYEEEERQRGNFPDRFSGHQFPNYSSELNVNALLLGDSALYLCASSLGANRQGAYEQFFGPGTRLTVL.

J is TRBJ2-3 and V is TRBV9, with 11 bases aligning to TRBD2. The CDR3 length is 16 residues. Germline assignment: CDR1 SGDLS and CDR2 YYNGEE. Trimming cost V 4 bases and J 6 bases; bases outside gene matches: 10. The CDR3 reads CASSRGLADFSDTQYF. DNA for the CDR3: TGTGCCAGCAGCAGGGGACTAGCGGACTTTTCCGATACGCAGTATTTT.

This sequence joins TRBV19 and TRBJ1-2; tentatively, D is TRBD1 (5 bases). V lost 7 bases to trimming and J lost 8 bases, with 17 bases between them. Germline assignment: CDR1 LNHDA and CDR2 SQIVND (reference sequence). The CDR3 loop spans 13 amino acids. The CDR3 is CASTMGGSVGYTF. CDR3 in DNA: TGTGCCAGTACCATGGGGGGGTCGGTCGGCTACACCTTC. Using reference TRBV19 and TRBJ1-2 for the parts outside the CDR3, the full variable domain is DGGITQSPKYLFRKEGQNVTLSCEQNLNHDAMYWYRQDPGQGLRLIYYSQIVNDFQKGDIAEGYSVSREKKESFPLTVTSAQKNPTAFYLCASTMGGSVGYTFGSGTRLTVV.

This clone has just a few counts. Written as DNA, the CDR3 is TGTGCCAGCAGTGAAGCGGACGGGGGCACAGATACGCAGTATTTT. Translating it yields CASSEADGGTDTQYF. The chain couples TRBV6-1 to TRBJ2-3, with a possible D match to TRBD2 (5 bases). With 0 bases removed from V and 1 base from J, the gap between germline ends came to 8 bases. Germline V lookup: CDR1 MNHNS, CDR2 SASEGT. This CDR3 contains 15 residues.